This TCR beta chain was found in a study of technical replicates of blood from a handful of donors. The CDR3 totals 11 residues. The V gene's germline CDR1 is DFQATT and CDR2 SNEGSKA (reference sequence). V lost 3 bases and J lost 8, with 10 bases in between. This table comes from immunoSEQ multiplex PCR, and its TCRdb copy is limited to in-frame clones, with some not included. There are more than 55,000 clones in the sample; roughly 92% occur only once, and 0.38% lies in the top ten. The specimen was T cells isolated from PBMCs. The origin of this receptor is a human donor in good health. J is TRBJ1-2 and V is TRBV20-1; tentative D call: TRBD1 (6 bases). Here the CDR3 DNA reads TGCAGTGCTAGGCCAGGGACAGGCTACACCTTC. Translation gives CSARPGTGYTF.